A single sample gave rise to the 3 T cell receptor beta chains below, sequenced in a study of T cell responses to AZD1222 COVID-19 vaccine. The repertoire was sequenced with immunoSEQ multiplex PCR; TCRdb's copy has only in-frame clones and lacks some. The repertoire holds 130,000 to 150,000 clones, about 90% seen once, with less than 5.5% in the top ten. The sequencing here drew on peripheral blood, taken on day 0 of AZD1222 vaccination. The receptors here all came from an adult in good health.

V is TRBV10-3 and J is TRBJ2-5; D uncertain. Germline V lookup: CDR1 ENHRY, CDR2 SYGVKD. V was cut by 3 bases and J by 5 bases, with 10 bases left in between. The CDR3 consists of 13 residues. The CDR3: CAISEARPETQYF. The CDR3 nucleotides read TGTGCCATCAGTGAAGCCCGCCCGGAGACCCAGTACTTC.

The chain employs TRBV6-5 and TRBJ2-2, with unresolved D. The CDR3 has 14 amino acids. CDR1 MNHEY and CDR2 SVGAGI come from the germline V gene. V lost 10 bases to trimming and J lost 3 bases, with 15 bases between them. CDR3 sequence reads: CATTEWPYTGELFF. CDR3 in DNA: TGTGCCACCACGGAATGGCCCTACACCGGGGAGCTGTTTTTT.

The gene calls are TRBV5-1 and TRBJ2-2; 10 bases align to TRBD2. CDR3 length: 17 residues. From germline, CDR1 is SGHRS and CDR2 YFSETQ. V was clipped by 0 bases and J by 5 bases; unmatched bases: 7. The CDR3 reads CASSLDQRGGSTGELFF. DNA of the CDR3: TGCGCCAGCAGCTTGGATCAGCGGGGGGGCTCAACCGGGGAGCTGTTTTTT.